This is a list of T cell receptor beta chains from one sample in a study of early T cells in non-severe SARS-CoV-2 infection. TCRdb independently ran MiXCR on the 5' RACE reads; one entry per CDR3 protein. The sample has 55,000 to 75,000 distinct CDR3 sequences, about a tenth seen once; the top ten hold less than 20%. The sequencing used whole blood, collected at baseline. All receptors come from an adult who was a healthcare worker with PCR-confirmed SARS-CoV-2 infection or an uninfected control (not recorded which). CDR3s include the opening cysteine and the closing phenylalanine or tryptophan. The D gene is left open where the match is weak. Clone size is shown for a subset of rows, as once, few, many or a class of expanded clone.

clone_size,d_call,j_call,v_call,cdr3_nt,cdr3_aa
.,.,TRBJ1-1,TRBV7-9,TGTGCCAGCAGCTTACGTACAGCAAAGAACACTGAAGCTTTCTTT,CASSLRTAKNTEAFF
many,.,TRBJ2-3,TRBV7-2,TGTGCCAGCAGCCCCCTCGGAGCTGGTACGCAGTATTTT,CASSPLGAGTQYF
many,.,TRBJ2-5,TRBV27,TGTGCCAGCAGTTTATCTGGGGCTCGCCTCCAAGAGACCCAGTACTTC,CASSLSGARLQETQYF
.,.,TRBJ2-7,TRBV30,TGTGCCTGGAGTCTCCAGGGCTACGAGCAGTACTTC,CAWSLQGYEQYF
few,TRBD1,TRBJ2-2,TRBV20-1,TGCAGTGCTAGGGACAGGGGGCTGAACACCGGGGAGCTGTTTTTT,CSARDRGLNTGELFF
.,.,TRBJ2-3,TRBV20-1,TGCAGTGCTAGTATTTGGACTAAGTTCACAGATACGCAGTATTTT,CSASIWTKFTDTQYF
few,.,TRBJ2-5,TRBV6-2/TRBV6-3,TGTGCCAGCAAGGCCCGCAGCCAAGAGACCCAGTACTTC,CASKARSQETQYF
many,TRBD2,TRBJ2-2,TRBV7-2,TGTGCCAGCAGCTTACTAGCGGGGAGGGCGGGCACCGGGGAGCTGTTTTTT,CASSLLAGRAGTGELFF
many,.,TRBJ2-5,TRBV5-4,TGTGCCAGCAGATTGGGTGGGCAAGAGACCCAGTACTTC,CASRLGGQETQYF
many,.,TRBJ2-3,TRBV20-1,TGCAGTGCAAAGAACCCACAGGGAATGGGTGCCACAGATACGCAGTATTTT,CSAKNPQGMGATDTQYF
many,TRBD1,TRBJ1-1,TRBV3-1,TGTGCCAGCACTTTACCGGGACAGGGGCCAACTGAAGCTTTCTTT,CASTLPGQGPTEAFF
many,TRBD1,TRBJ1-1,TRBV11-2,TGTGCCAGCAGCACGCAGGGGGCGGGAACTGAAGCTTTCTTT,CASSTQGAGTEAFF
few,.,TRBJ1-1,TRBV5-1,TGCGCCAGCAGCTTGGTTCTGGGCAACACTGAAGCTTTCTTT,CASSLVLGNTEAFF
many,TRBD1,TRBJ2-2,TRBV27,TGTGCCAGCAGACCGAGGACAGGGATCACCGGGGAGCTGTTTTTT,CASRPRTGITGELFF
many,TRBD2,TRBJ2-1,TRBV2,TGTGCCAGCACCTCTTCAAGCGGGAGTTCCTACAATGAGCAGTTCTTC,CASTSSSGSSYNEQFF
many,TRBD1,TRBJ2-5,TRBV7-2,TGTGCCAGCAGCTTAGGCCTCCGGGGACAGGTAGAGACCCAGTACTTC,CASSLGLRGQVETQYF
.,.,TRBJ2-1,TRBV20-1,TGCAGTGCCGCGATTGGTTCGCGGAATGAGCAGTTCTTC,CSAAIGSRNEQFF
few,.,TRBJ2-2,TRBV2,TGTGCCAGCGGAAGACAGAAAAACACCGGGGAGCTGTTTTTT,CASGRQKNTGELFF
many,.,TRBJ2-1,TRBV7-9,TGTGCCAGCAGCTTTGGTCAAGAGCAGTTCTTC,CASSFGQEQFF
many,TRBD2,TRBJ2-1,TRBV20-1,TGCAGTGCTAGAGATAGCCTCAGGGGCGGGAGGGGAATATACAATGAGCAGTTCTTC,CSARDSLRGGRGIYNEQFF
many,.,TRBJ2-2,TRBV27,TGTGCCAGCAGTTCCCAGAACACCGGGGAGCTGTTTTTT,CASSSQNTGELFF
few,TRBD1,TRBJ1-2,TRBV29-1,TGCAGCGTTGCACAGGGGGCCCTTGGCTACACCTTC,CSVAQGALGYTF
.,.,TRBJ2-7,TRBV6-1,TGTGCCAGCAGTGAAGCTGCGTGGACCTACGAGCAGTACTTC,CASSEAAWTYEQYF
few,.,TRBJ2-7,TRBV5-6,TGTGCCAGCCCGAAAACCACGGAGCCGGGACCGCAGTACTTC,CASPKTTEPGPQYF
.,.,TRBJ2-1,TRBV12-3/TRBV12-4,TGTGCCAGCAGTATGGGGACCCACCGACGGCAGTTCTTC,CASSMGTHRRQFF
.,.,TRBJ1-3,TRBV12-3/TRBV12-4,TGTGCCAGCAGTTTACGCGGCGGGAACACCATATATTTT,CASSLRGGNTIYF
.,TRBD1,TRBJ1-2,TRBV18,TGTGCCAGCTCACAGGACAGGGATGGCTATGGCTACACCTTC,CASSQDRDGYGYTF
.,.,TRBJ2-7,TRBV6-2/TRBV6-3,TGTGCCAGCAGTCCCCAGTTCAGGGACTCCTACGAGCAGTACTTC,CASSPQFRDSYEQYF
few,.,TRBJ2-1,TRBV7-3,TGTGCCAGCAGCTCGGATTGGCGGGGCGGGGCGGCCGAGCAGTTCTTC,CASSSDWRGGAAEQFF
many,.,TRBJ2-1,TRBV11-2,TGTGCCAGCAAAGATTTAGCGGAAGGAAAATACAATGAGCAGTTCTTC,CASKDLAEGKYNEQFF
many,.,TRBJ1-1,TRBV29-1,TGCAGCGTTGTCCAGTCGAACACTGAAGCTTTCTTT,CSVVQSNTEAFF
few,.,TRBJ2-2,TRBV6-1,TGTGCCAGCAGTCCCAGACAGACCACCGGGGAGCTGTTTTTT,CASSPRQTTGELFF
few,.,TRBJ2-1,TRBV6-2/TRBV6-3,TGTGCCAGCAGTTACTCGAGGCTAGTCTTACCCAATGAGCAGTTCTTC,CASSYSRLVLPNEQFF
few,.,TRBJ2-2,TRBV6-4,TGTGCCAGCAGCCTAGACAGTTACACCGGGGAGCTGTTTTTT,CASSLDSYTGELFF
few,.,TRBJ2-7,TRBV20-1,TGCAGTGCGGGGGCGGCTATCGCTTCGTACGAGCAGTACTTC,CSAGAAIASYEQYF
many,.,TRBJ1-3,TRBV20-1,TGCAGTGCTAGAGATATAGGAAACACCATATATTTT,CSARDIGNTIYF
few,TRBD1,TRBJ1-1,TRBV29-1,TGCAGCGTGGGGACAGGGACGGTCGAAGCTTTCTTT,CSVGTGTVEAFF
few,.,TRBJ2-1,TRBV29-1,TGCAGCGCCCAGAGGGACGGGGGCAATGAGCAGTTCTTC,CSAQRDGGNEQFF
.,TRBD1,TRBJ2-5,TRBV7-8,TGTGCCAGCAGCTTACAGGGGGCGCTTGGGGAGACCCAGTACTTC,CASSLQGALGETQYF
many,.,TRBJ2-1,TRBV28,TGTGCCAGCACCTTTGGGCGAAAGGGCCATGCCTATGAGCAGTTCTTC,CASTFGRKGHAYEQFF
many,TRBD2,TRBJ2-7,TRBV7-2,TGTGCCAGCAGCTTTGTACTAGCGGGAGCCTACGAGCAGTACTTC,CASSFVLAGAYEQYF
many,.,TRBJ1-1,TRBV10-1,TGCGCCAGCAATCATCCTCGGGAACAGGCGAACACTGAAGCTTTCTTT,CASNHPREQANTEAFF
few,TRBD1,TRBJ1-2,TRBV6-5,TGTGCCAGCAGGAGACAGGGGGCGAAAGGCTACACCTTC,CASRRQGAKGYTF
many,.,TRBJ2-7,TRBV7-9,TGTGCCAGCAGCTTCAACAAGAACTACGAGCAGTACTTC,CASSFNKNYEQYF
many,.,TRBJ1-5,TRBV28,TGTGCCAGCAGTTTCCTTTTCGGTCAGCCCCAGCATTTT,CASSFLFGQPQHF
many,.,TRBJ2-3,TRBV12-3/TRBV12-4,TGTGCCAGCAGGAAGGATAGCACAGATACGCAGTATTTT,CASRKDSTDTQYF
few,TRBD2,TRBJ2-1,TRBV9,TGTGCCAGCAGCGTAGGCGGCGGGAGGGGCAATGAGCAGTTCTTC,CASSVGGGRGNEQFF
few,.,TRBJ2-6,TRBV4-3,TGCGCCAGCAGCCAAGTCCCCCACGTCCCTGGGGCCAACGTCCTGACTTTC,CASSQVPHVPGANVLTF
many,.,TRBJ1-1,TRBV12-3/TRBV12-4,TGTGCCAGCAGTCGGGGGACCTCAATGAACACTGAAGCTTTCTTT,CASSRGTSMNTEAFF
many,TRBD1,TRBJ1-5,TRBV19,TGTGCCAGTAGTCCCACAGGGACAGTGGCGAGTCAGCCCCAGCATTTT,CASSPTGTVASQPQHF
.,.,TRBJ1-1,TRBV12-5,TGTGCTAGTGGCCGACCTACAGTAAACACTGAAGCTTTCTTT,CASGRPTVNTEAFF
few,.,TRBJ1-1,TRBV5-1,TGCGCCAGCAGCTTGGTAGCAGGGCCAACTGAAGCTTTCTTT,CASSLVAGPTEAFF